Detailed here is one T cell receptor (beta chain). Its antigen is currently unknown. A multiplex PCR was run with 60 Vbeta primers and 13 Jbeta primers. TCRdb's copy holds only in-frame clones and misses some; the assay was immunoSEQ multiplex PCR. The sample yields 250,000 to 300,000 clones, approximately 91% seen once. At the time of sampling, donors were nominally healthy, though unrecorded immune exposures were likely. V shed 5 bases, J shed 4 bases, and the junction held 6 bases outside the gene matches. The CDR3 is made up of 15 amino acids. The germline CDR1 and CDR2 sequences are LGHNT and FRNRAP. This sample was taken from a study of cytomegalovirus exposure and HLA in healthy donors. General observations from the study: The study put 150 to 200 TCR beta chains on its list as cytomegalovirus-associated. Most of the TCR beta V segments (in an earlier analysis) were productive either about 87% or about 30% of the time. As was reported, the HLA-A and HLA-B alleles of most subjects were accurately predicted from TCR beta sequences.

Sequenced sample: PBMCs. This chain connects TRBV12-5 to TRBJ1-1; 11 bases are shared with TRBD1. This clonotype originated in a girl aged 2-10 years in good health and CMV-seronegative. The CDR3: CASGRAGTGGTEAFF. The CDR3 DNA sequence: TGTGCTAGTGGTCGGGCCGGGACAGGGGGCACTGAAGCTTTCTTT.